This T cell receptor (beta chain) emerged from a study of blood T cell repertoires in COVID-19. Researchers sorted participants into cohorts using their self-reported clinical history. Germline CDR1 is GTSNPN and CDR2 is SVGIG (reference sequence). Trimming took 3 bases from V and 6 from J, leaving 12 bases between them. This CDR3 is built from 14 residues. Libraries were prepared by immunoSEQ multiplex PCR; TCRdb keeps only in-frame clonotypes and omits some of them. This table has under 250,000 clones, 80% to 85% appearing once. This sequence was found in a woman between 50 and 59 years old with acute COVID-19. The sample comprised PBMCs or T cells enriched from blood (not recorded which). The chain joins TRBV30 to TRBJ1-6; D is possibly TRBD1 (6 bases). DNA for the CDR3: TGTGCCTGGAGGTGGGGACAACTTAATTCACCCCTCCACTTT. This translates into CAWRWGQLNSPLHF.